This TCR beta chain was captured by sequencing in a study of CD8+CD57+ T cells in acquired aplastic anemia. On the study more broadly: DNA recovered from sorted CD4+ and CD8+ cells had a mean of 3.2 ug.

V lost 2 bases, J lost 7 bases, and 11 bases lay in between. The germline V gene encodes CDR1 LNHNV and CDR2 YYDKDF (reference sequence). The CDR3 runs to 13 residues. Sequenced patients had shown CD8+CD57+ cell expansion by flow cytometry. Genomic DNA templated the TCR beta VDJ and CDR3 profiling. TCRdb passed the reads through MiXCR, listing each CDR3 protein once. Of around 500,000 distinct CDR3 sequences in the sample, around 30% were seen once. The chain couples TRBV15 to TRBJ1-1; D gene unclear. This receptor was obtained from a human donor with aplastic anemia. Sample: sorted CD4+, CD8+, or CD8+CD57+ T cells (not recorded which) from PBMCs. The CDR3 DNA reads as TGTGCCACCAGCAGAAAGGTCACATTTGAAGCTTTCTTT. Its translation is CATSRKVTFEAFF.